This T cell receptor (beta chain) was documented in a study of neoadjuvant anti-PD-1 for oral cavity cancer. Study in general: Most patients had three to four biweekly doses of 3 mg/kg nivolumab before resection.

The table came from immunoSEQ multiplex PCR; TCRdb's copy has only in-frame clones and leaves some out. Of around 67,000 clones in the sample, roughly nine tenths are singletons; the top ten hold around 2.8%. Time point in this sample: after neoadjuvant nivolumab, at surgical resection. This clone was detected once. This TCR derives from a person between 40 and 79 years old with oral cavity squamous cell carcinoma. This specimen consisted of PBMCs, obtained after nivolumab (anti-PD-1) treatment.

CDR3 coding DNA: TGCGCCAGCAGCTCCGGGGACAGGGGCTCCTACGAGCAGTACTTC. It is translated as CASSSGDRGSYEQYF. V and J are TRBV4-1 and TRBJ2-7, with TRBD1 matching 10 bases. The CDR3 contains 15 residues. Losses at the gene ends were 5 bases for V and 0 bases for J; bases not matched to a gene: 4. From germline, CDR1 is MGHRA and CDR2 YSYEKL.